The rows below give T cell receptor beta chains drawn from one sample of a study of blood T cells in healthy people across ages. Via MiXCR, TCRdb re-called the 5' RACE reads, giving one row per CDR3 protein. The sample gives some 920,000 distinct CDR3 sequences, just over 50% of which show up once; over 20% is in the top ten. Sequenced sample: blood. The receptor set was obtained from a woman aged 60-70 years in good health. CDR3s include the opening cysteine and the closing phenylalanine or tryptophan. A D gene is named only where the DNA matches it firmly. Clone sizes are given selectively: once, few, many, or a class where the clone is expanded.

V gene: TRBV7-9; J gene: TRBJ2-7; clone size: NA; D gene: NA; CDR3 protein: CASSLRGGVPGETYEQYF; CDR3 DNA: TGTGCCAGCAGCTTAAGGGGGGGGGTACCAGGGGAAACCTACGAGCAGTACTTC
V gene: TRBV6-5; J gene: TRBJ2-7; clone size: NA; D gene: NA; CDR3 protein: CASSYSKRSSYEQYF; CDR3 DNA: TGTGCCAGCAGTTACTCGAAGAGGAGCTCCTACGAGCAGTACTTC
V gene: TRBV7-9; J gene: TRBJ2-1; clone size: NA; D gene: NA; CDR3 protein: CASLVSNEQFF; CDR3 DNA: TGTGCCAGCCTCGTCTCCAATGAGCAGTTCTTC
V gene: TRBV4-2; J gene: TRBJ2-1; clone size: NA; D gene: NA; CDR3 protein: CASSQDGGGEFF; CDR3 DNA: TGTGCCAGCAGCCAAGATGGAGGGGGCGAGTTCTTC
V gene: TRBV4-1; J gene: TRBJ2-4; clone size: few; D gene: TRBD2; CDR3 protein: CASSQPGLVSANIQYF; CDR3 DNA: TGCGCCAGCAGCCAACCTGGACTAGTTTCCGCAAACATTCAGTACTTC
V gene: TRBV6-2/TRBV6-3; J gene: TRBJ2-6; clone size: few; D gene: NA; CDR3 protein: CASSSYRNIANVLTF; CDR3 DNA: TGTGCCAGCAGTTCGTATCGGAACATCGCCAACGTCCTGACTTTC
V gene: TRBV28; J gene: TRBJ2-7; clone size: NA; D gene: NA; CDR3 protein: CASSLLKHSYEQYF; CDR3 DNA: TGTGCCAGCAGTTTATTAAAGCATTCCTACGAGCAGTACTTC
V gene: TRBV6-6; J gene: TRBJ2-5; clone size: NA; D gene: TRBD2; CDR3 protein: CASSLAGPMGEQYF; CDR3 DNA: TGTGCCAGCAGCCTAGCGGGGCCCATGGGGGAGCAGTACTTC
V gene: TRBV7-3; J gene: TRBJ1-2; clone size: once; D gene: NA; CDR3 protein: CASSPCSYYGYTF; CDR3 DNA: TGTGCCAGCAGCCCCTGTTCTTACTATGGCTACACCTTC
V gene: TRBV7-2; J gene: TRBJ1-2; clone size: once; D gene: NA; CDR3 protein: CASSLAFGGMRGYTF; CDR3 DNA: TGTGCCAGCAGCTTAGCGTTTGGAGGGATGAGGGGCTACACCTTC
V gene: TRBV5-1; J gene: TRBJ2-7; clone size: few; D gene: TRBD1; CDR3 protein: CASRLVTGDYEQYF; CDR3 DNA: TGCGCCAGCAGGTTGGTAACAGGGGACTACGAGCAGTACTTC
V gene: TRBV28; J gene: TRBJ2-7; clone size: NA; D gene: NA; CDR3 protein: CASSSFQGNGYEQYF; CDR3 DNA: TGTGCCAGCAGTTCCTTTCAGGGTAACGGCTACGAGCAGTACTTC
V gene: TRBV5-4; J gene: TRBJ2-1; clone size: NA; D gene: TRBD2; CDR3 protein: CASSFRLAGSYNEQFF; CDR3 DNA: TGTGCCAGCAGCTTTCGTCTAGCGGGCTCCTACAATGAGCAGTTCTTC
V gene: TRBV9; J gene: TRBJ2-1; clone size: NA; D gene: TRBD2; CDR3 protein: CASSVVGGRRNEQFF; CDR3 DNA: TGTGCCAGCAGCGTAGTTGGCGGGAGGAGGAATGAGCAGTTCTTC
V gene: TRBV29-1; J gene: TRBJ2-7; clone size: NA; D gene: NA; CDR3 protein: CSGKGVHEQYF; CDR3 DNA: TGCAGCGGAAAGGGGGTCCACGAGCAGTACTTC
V gene: TRBV12-3/TRBV12-4; J gene: TRBJ2-1; clone size: NA; D gene: NA; CDR3 protein: CASRPWTTNEQFF; CDR3 DNA: TGTGCCAGCAGGCCTTGGACTACCAATGAGCAGTTCTTC
V gene: TRBV4-1; J gene: TRBJ2-7; clone size: NA; D gene: NA; CDR3 protein: CASSHPHNEQYF; CDR3 DNA: TGCGCCAGCAGCCACCCCCACAATGAGCAGTACTTC
V gene: TRBV12-3/TRBV12-4; J gene: TRBJ2-5; clone size: few; D gene: TRBD2; CDR3 protein: CASTLRTSGSLEQYF; CDR3 DNA: TGTGCCAGCACTTTAAGGACTAGCGGGAGTTTAGAGCAGTACTTC
V gene: TRBV24-1; J gene: TRBJ2-4; clone size: NA; D gene: NA; CDR3 protein: CATSDPEAYRVRFIQYF; CDR3 DNA: TGTGCCACCAGTGATCCTGAGGCCTACCGGGTGAGGTTCATTCAGTACTTC
V gene: TRBV5-6; J gene: TRBJ1-5; clone size: few; D gene: NA; CDR3 protein: CASSAGRDQPQHF; CDR3 DNA: TGTGCCAGCAGCGCCGGAAGGGATCAGCCCCAGCATTTT
V gene: TRBV7-2; J gene: TRBJ2-5; clone size: few; D gene: NA; CDR3 protein: CASSLGAGPQETQYF; CDR3 DNA: TGTGCCAGCAGCTTAGGGGCGGGACCCCAAGAGACCCAGTACTTC
V gene: TRBV20-1; J gene: TRBJ2-3; clone size: few; D gene: NA; CDR3 protein: CSARDSGGASTDTQYF; CDR3 DNA: TGCAGTGCTAGAGACTCGGGGGGCGCTAGCACAGATACGCAGTATTTT
V gene: TRBV28; J gene: TRBJ2-7; clone size: NA; D gene: TRBD2; CDR3 protein: CASSDETSGNYEQYF; CDR3 DNA: TGTGCCAGCAGTGACGAGACTAGCGGGAACTACGAGCAGTACTTC
V gene: TRBV6-5; J gene: TRBJ2-7; clone size: NA; D gene: TRBD2; CDR3 protein: CASSTTSESSYEQYF; CDR3 DNA: TGTGCCAGCAGCACGACTAGCGAGAGCTCCTACGAGCAGTACTTC
V gene: TRBV20-1; J gene: TRBJ2-1; clone size: NA; D gene: TRBD1; CDR3 protein: CSAVGDRGNNEQFF; CDR3 DNA: TGCAGTGCTGTGGGGGACAGGGGCAACAATGAGCAGTTCTTC
V gene: TRBV3-1; J gene: TRBJ2-7; clone size: NA; D gene: TRBD2; CDR3 protein: CASSQDVGAGAYEQYF; CDR3 DNA: TGTGCCAGCAGCCAAGATGTGGGAGCGGGAGCCTACGAGCAGTACTTC
V gene: TRBV28; J gene: TRBJ2-2; clone size: NA; D gene: NA; CDR3 protein: CATRGPPAQTGELFF; CDR3 DNA: TGTGCCACCAGGGGACCCCCCGCCCAGACCGGGGAGCTGTTTTTT
V gene: TRBV6-5; J gene: TRBJ1-6; clone size: NA; D gene: NA; CDR3 protein: CASTSDKYNSPLHF; CDR3 DNA: TGTGCCAGCACTTCCGACAAATATAATTCACCCCTCCACTTT
V gene: TRBV9; J gene: TRBJ2-3; clone size: once; D gene: TRBD2; CDR3 protein: CASSAGLALNTDTQYF; CDR3 DNA: TGTGCCAGCAGCGCCGGACTAGCGTTAAACACAGATACGCAGTATTTT
V gene: TRBV28; J gene: TRBJ2-5; clone size: NA; D gene: NA; CDR3 protein: CASTSTRVRETQYF; CDR3 DNA: TGTGCCAGCACCTCCACTAGAGTACGGGAGACCCAGTACTTC
V gene: TRBV12-3/TRBV12-4; J gene: TRBJ2-1; clone size: NA; D gene: TRBD2; CDR3 protein: CASSFLNPLLAGGNNEQFF; CDR3 DNA: TGTGCCAGCAGTTTTCTTAACCCCCTACTAGCGGGGGGAAACAATGAGCAGTTCTTC
V gene: TRBV28; J gene: TRBJ2-7; clone size: NA; D gene: TRBD2; CDR3 protein: CASSTQLAGGREQYF; CDR3 DNA: TGTGCCAGCAGTACCCAACTAGCGGGAGGGCGCGAGCAGTACTTC
V gene: TRBV5-5; J gene: TRBJ2-7; clone size: many; D gene: NA; CDR3 protein: CASSQNLGYEQYF; CDR3 DNA: TGTGCCAGCAGTCAGAACCTAGGTTACGAGCAGTACTTC
V gene: TRBV2; J gene: TRBJ2-1; clone size: once; D gene: TRBD2; CDR3 protein: CASTLVIAGPYNEQFF; CDR3 DNA: TGTGCCAGCACCCTAGTGATAGCGGGACCCTACAATGAGCAGTTCTTC
V gene: TRBV5-4; J gene: TRBJ2-7; clone size: NA; D gene: NA; CDR3 protein: CASSLERRGYEQYF; CDR3 DNA: TGTGCCAGCAGCTTGGAAAGGAGGGGGTACGAGCAGTACTTC
V gene: TRBV6-5; J gene: TRBJ2-7; clone size: NA; D gene: NA; CDR3 protein: CASSYGTGPYEQYF; CDR3 DNA: TGTGCCAGCAGTTACGGTACGGGTCCCTACGAGCAGTACTTC
V gene: TRBV20-1; J gene: TRBJ2-1; clone size: NA; D gene: TRBD2; CDR3 protein: CSAPLRASGRGTSQFF; CDR3 DNA: TGCAGTGCTCCCCTTCGGGCTAGCGGGAGGGGAACTTCACAGTTCTTC
V gene: TRBV12-3/TRBV12-4; J gene: TRBJ1-2; clone size: NA; D gene: NA; CDR3 protein: CASSLQFGGYTF; CDR3 DNA: TGTGCCAGCAGTTTACAATTCGGGGGCTACACCTTC
V gene: TRBV6-6; J gene: TRBJ2-7; clone size: few; D gene: NA; CDR3 protein: CASSYGRDFVYEQYF; CDR3 DNA: TGTGCCAGCAGTTATGGCCGGGACTTCGTCTACGAGCAGTACTTC
V gene: TRBV11-2; J gene: TRBJ2-7; clone size: NA; D gene: NA; CDR3 protein: CASTTGQLTSTAYEQYF; CDR3 DNA: TGTGCCAGCACCACAGGGCAGCTCACATCCACGGCCTACGAGCAGTACTTC
V gene: TRBV29-1; J gene: TRBJ2-4; clone size: many; D gene: NA; CDR3 protein: CSVGTEGIQYF; CDR3 DNA: TGCAGCGTCGGTACGGAGGGCATTCAGTACTTC
V gene: TRBV6-6; J gene: TRBJ2-1; clone size: once; D gene: NA; CDR3 protein: CASSYPRRGSIINEQFF; CDR3 DNA: TGTGCCAGCAGTTACCCCAGGAGGGGGAGTATTATTAATGAGCAGTTCTTC
V gene: TRBV24-1; J gene: TRBJ2-3; clone size: many; D gene: NA; CDR3 protein: CATSRYTDTQYF; CDR3 DNA: TGTGCCACCAGTCGGTACACAGATACGCAGTATTTT
V gene: TRBV7-2; J gene: TRBJ2-5; clone size: few; D gene: NA; CDR3 protein: CASSLELGIGGETQYF; CDR3 DNA: TGTGCCAGCAGCTTAGAACTAGGTATAGGAGGAGAGACCCAGTACTTC
V gene: TRBV10-3; J gene: TRBJ1-2; clone size: NA; D gene: TRBD1; CDR3 protein: CAISEISGGYGYTF; CDR3 DNA: TGTGCCATCAGTGAGATTTCAGGGGGCTATGGCTACACCTTC
V gene: TRBV7-2; J gene: TRBJ2-7; clone size: once; D gene: NA; CDR3 protein: CASSPGWLAAYNEQYF; CDR3 DNA: TGTGCCAGCAGCCCCGGCTGGCTAGCAGCCTACAATGAGCAGTACTTC
V gene: TRBV15; J gene: TRBJ1-5; clone size: NA; D gene: TRBD1; CDR3 protein: CATSRGDRGSNQPQHF; CDR3 DNA: TGTGCCACCAGCAGAGGAGACAGGGGTAGCAATCAGCCCCAGCATTTT
V gene: TRBV20-1; J gene: TRBJ2-7; clone size: NA; D gene: NA; CDR3 protein: CSALRYRGGYEQYF; CDR3 DNA: TGCAGTGCTCTCCGGTACCGAGGGGGGTACGAGCAGTACTTC
V gene: TRBV12-3/TRBV12-4; J gene: TRBJ2-6; clone size: few; D gene: NA; CDR3 protein: CASSYHPAGDGANVLTF; CDR3 DNA: TGTGCCAGCAGTTACCACCCGGCCGGGGATGGGGCCAACGTCCTGACTTTC
V gene: TRBV18; J gene: TRBJ2-7; clone size: NA; D gene: TRBD1; CDR3 protein: CASSPREKQGPTYEQYF; CDR3 DNA: TGTGCCAGCTCACCACGTGAGAAACAGGGGCCTACCTACGAGCAGTACTTC
V gene: TRBV28; J gene: TRBJ2-7; clone size: NA; D gene: TRBD1; CDR3 protein: CASIDRVSYEQYF; CDR3 DNA: TGTGCCAGCATAGACAGGGTCTCCTACGAGCAGTACTTC
V gene: TRBV11-2; J gene: TRBJ2-4; clone size: few; D gene: TRBD1; CDR3 protein: CASSSGGLYIQYF; CDR3 DNA: TGTGCCAGCAGCTCAGGGGGCTTGTACATTCAGTACTTC
V gene: TRBV21-1; J gene: TRBJ2-3; clone size: NA; D gene: NA; CDR3 protein: CASSKDSQGPDTQYF; CDR3 DNA: TGTGCCAGCAGCAAAGACAGTCAGGGGCCAGATACGCAGTATTTT
V gene: TRBV5-1; J gene: TRBJ2-1; clone size: NA; D gene: NA; CDR3 protein: CASRLRVASNEQFF; CDR3 DNA: TGCGCCAGCAGGCTGAGGGTGGCATCCAATGAGCAGTTCTTC
V gene: TRBV7-6; J gene: TRBJ2-3; clone size: NA; D gene: NA; CDR3 protein: CASSLGHQWGTDTQYF; CDR3 DNA: TGTGCCAGCAGCTTAGGTCACCAATGGGGCACAGATACGCAGTATTTT
V gene: TRBV9; J gene: TRBJ2-3; clone size: NA; D gene: NA; CDR3 protein: CASSARGWGTDTQYF; CDR3 DNA: TGTGCCAGCAGCGCCAGGGGATGGGGCACAGATACGCAGTATTTT
V gene: TRBV4-2; J gene: TRBJ2-7; clone size: NA; D gene: NA; CDR3 protein: CASSQGTGPTSYEQYF; CDR3 DNA: TGTGCCAGCAGCCAGGGAACCGGACCAACAAGCTACGAGCAGTACTTC
V gene: TRBV29-1; J gene: TRBJ1-2; clone size: NA; D gene: NA; CDR3 protein: CSVEGWGILVPYNYGYTF; CDR3 DNA: TGCAGCGTGGAGGGATGGGGGATCTTAGTCCCGTATAACTATGGCTACACCTTC
V gene: TRBV7-2; J gene: TRBJ2-7; clone size: NA; D gene: NA; CDR3 protein: CASSPGTLEEQYF; CDR3 DNA: TGTGCCAGCAGCCCAGGGACTCTCGAGGAGCAGTACTTC